In its sample, the clone carrying this T cell receptor (beta chain) was seen a few times. What it binds is not known. This entry belongs to a study of T cell repertoires in cytomegalovirus infection. Study-wide background: CMV epitopes in the study were HLA-C-restricted (recently identified) and HLA-B-restricted (well studied).

In germline, CDR1 is LNHNV, CDR2 YYDKDF (reference sequence). The germline V and J ends were trimmed by 1 base and 1 base, with 11 bases remaining between them. The CDR3 runs to 16 residues. MiXCR, applied by TCRdb to the reads, yields one record per CDR3 protein. The repertoire holds roughly 800,000 distinct CDR3 sequences, with almost 30% as singletons. The sequence was obtained from a human donor in good health (CMV status not recorded). Some clones in this sample may be carry-over from other donors' samples. The chain recombines TRBV15 with TRBJ1-3; D is perhaps TRBD1 (6 bases). The input for sequencing was cultured CD8+ T cells from PBMCs, taken from culture after CMV antigen stimulation. For the CDR3, the DNA is TGTGCCACCAGCAGAGGGACAGTGAATTCTGGAAACACCATATATTTT. Translation gives CATSRGTVNSGNTIYF. Full variable domain (rest looked up from reference TRBV15 and TRBJ1-3): DAMVIQNPRYQVTQFGKPVTLSCSQTLNHNVMYWYQQKSSQAPKLLFHYYDKDFNNEADTPDNFQSRRPNTSFCFLDIRSPGLGDTAMYLCATSRGTVNSGNTIYFGEGSWLTVV.